The TCR beta chain under discussion was sequenced for a study of radiation and T cells in renal cell carcinoma (dated by TCRdb to about 2020). Turning to the overall study: The samples were obtained from a clinical trial, where primary renal cell carcinomas were treated with 15 Gy stereotactic body radiation therapy and then removed by nephrectomy 4 weeks afterward. A total of 50 or so samples underwent TCR beta sequencing, made up of 25 or so tumors and approximately 27 peripheral blood samples. Across all 50 or so samples, 4,000,000 or so unique CDR3 nucleotide sequences encoding 2 million to 3 million unique CDR3 amino acid sequences were identified. Paper-wide results and their limitations: Effects of radiation dose or scheduling on the TCR repertoire could not be addressed with the single-armed trial design. No pretreatment tumor biopsies were available, so the baseline intratumoral presence of clonotypes could not be determined. Changes in the blood repertoire were not tracked past 4 weeks after treatment. An increase in top tumor clonotypes in blood was observed from baseline to 2 weeks post-radiation, followed by contraction by 4 weeks, which was taken to suggest transient expansion of tumor-resident clones.

TCR beta libraries were generated from genomic DNA with the immunoSEQ kit, following the manufacturer's recommendations. To prepare libraries, a first multiplex PCR with proprietary primers was run, followed by a second PCR that added unique barcodes, and a bead cleanup was done after each round. A kit-provided positive control reaction and a negative control reaction were included in every sample batch. The final libraries underwent checking on an Agilent 4200 TapeStation D1000 ScreenTape, volumetric pooling, and quantification by qPCR. An Illumina NextSeq500 fitted with a MidOutput 150-cycle cartridge performed the sequencing, running 156 Read1 cycles and 15 Index1 cycles with the kit's custom primers. The pooled library was loaded at approximately 0.97 pM with approximately 18% PhiX control spiked in. The authors' analysis ran thus. Vendor-processed data were analyzed in R, and a clonotype was defined as all T cells sharing the same CDR3 nucleotide sequence. For clone abundance analyses, frequencies were normalized to the 10,000 most abundant clones per sample. Public T cell clones, which averaged fewer than five per sample, were removed prior to analysis. Tumor-enriched clonotypes and baseline blood-enriched clonotypes were defined as those with an abundance difference of at least 32-fold between compartments. A beta-binomial differential abundance model was applied to find clonotypes that expanded or contracted between blood time points. Similarity between tumor and blood repertoires was quantified using the Baroni-Urbani and Buser coefficient, and groups were compared with two-tailed Wilcoxon tests in R. TCRdb carries this immuneACCESS record with in-frame sequences only. Its versions omit some clonotypes, under half of them owing to an unresolved V gene in the studies checked, with the rest unexplained. The DNA gave D and trimming, while V, J and clone size come from that table. The sample yields some 150,000 clones; roughly 87% were counted once. 10% to 15% of the sample is in the top ten clones.

Comments on this clone: The target of this receptor is not known. Per-base quality was not reported, and no clone a single base away is much larger than it.

The time point label corresponds to: blood 2 weeks post-SBRT. The intended sense of this specimen's treatment or condition label: 15 Gy SBRT to primary tumor, nephrectomy 4 weeks later. To follow tumor-enriched clonotypes, serial peripheral blood was collected from radiation-treated patients at baseline and at 2 weeks and 4 weeks after SBRT. Every patient had renal cell carcinoma of clear cell pathology. Genomic DNA for TCR sequencing was prepared using the QIAamp DNA Blood Mini Kit (Qiagen). Samples were included in the analyses only if all quality control checks were passed. This specimen consisted of blood, obtained from a patient whose treatment included radiotherapy and nephrectomy. The clonotype comes from a woman in her 50s with renal cell carcinoma.

The CDR3 has the sequence CASSSPRGRGYNEQFF. The DNA is as follows: TGTGCCAGCAGTTCCCCCCGCGGGAGGGGTTACAATGAGCAGTTCTTC. The chain employs TRBV5-5 and TRBJ2-1, with 9 bases in between that match TRBD2. The CDR3 has 16 amino acids, counting the end cysteine and phenylalanine. This entry keeps only the CDR3 DNA: 48 bases, framed from base 1. CDR1 and CDR2 are read off the germline V gene (reference sequence) as SGHKS and YYEKEE. Trimming accounts for 5 bases at V and 4 bases at J, while the number of junction bases matched to no gene is 10.